This TCR beta chain was captured by sequencing in a study of regulatory T cells in long-lasting Graves disease. Findings and caveats of the study: There was favoring of TRBV28, TRBJ1-2 and TRBJ2-5 in persistent disease.

Time point here: persistent/refractory GD, antithyroid drugs over 5 years with positive TRAb. The TCR library was prepared using RNA isolated from PBMCs. Germline lookup yields CDR1 GTSNPN and CDR2 SVGIG (reference sequence). The CDR3 covers 15 residues. V shed 0 bases, J shed 3 bases, and the junction held 6 bases outside the gene matches. A note on this clonotype: Its antigen remains unknown.

Researchers made TCR beta libraries by using iRepertoire HTBI primers and running Arm-PCR on CDR3 regions. TCRdb re-called the multiplex PCR reads through MiXCR, storing one row per CDR3 protein. The data hold a few hundred thousand distinct CDR3 sequences, with around 23% observed a single time. Sequencing was performed on peripheral blood mononuclear cells (PBMCs), taken when the disease was refractory, from a patient treated with antithyroid drugs. This sequence was found in a middle-aged woman with Graves disease. The gene calls are TRBV30 and TRBJ2-7; 9 nucleotides match TRBD1. The CDR3 loop reads CAWSVWDRVFYEQYF. The CDR3 nucleotides read TGTGCCTGGAGTGTATGGGACAGGGTTTTCTACGAGCAGTACTTC.